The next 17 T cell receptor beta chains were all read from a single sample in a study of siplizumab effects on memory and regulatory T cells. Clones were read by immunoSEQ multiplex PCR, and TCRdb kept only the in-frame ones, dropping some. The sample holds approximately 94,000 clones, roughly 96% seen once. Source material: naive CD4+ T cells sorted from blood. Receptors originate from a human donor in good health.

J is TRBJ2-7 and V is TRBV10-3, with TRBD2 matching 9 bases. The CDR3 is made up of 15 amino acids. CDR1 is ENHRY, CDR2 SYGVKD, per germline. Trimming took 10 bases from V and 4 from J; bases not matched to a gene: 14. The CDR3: CATAGGRPGVYEQYF. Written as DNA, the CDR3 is TGTGCCACCGCGGGGGGGCGCCCCGGGGTTTACGAGCAGTACTTC.

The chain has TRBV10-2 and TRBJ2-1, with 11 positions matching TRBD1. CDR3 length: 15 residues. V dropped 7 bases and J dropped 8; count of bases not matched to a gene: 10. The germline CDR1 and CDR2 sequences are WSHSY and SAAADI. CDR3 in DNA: TGCGCCAGCACCGGCGGACAGGGGGCTGCGGATGAGCAGTTCTTC. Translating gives CASTGGQGAADEQFF.

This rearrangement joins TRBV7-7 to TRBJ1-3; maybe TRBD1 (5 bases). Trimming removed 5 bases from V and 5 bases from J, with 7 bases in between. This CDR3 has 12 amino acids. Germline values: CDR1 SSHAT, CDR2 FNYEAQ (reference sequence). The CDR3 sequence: CASSEDRNTIYF. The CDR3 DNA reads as TGTGCCAGCAGCGAGGACAGAAACACCATATATTTT.

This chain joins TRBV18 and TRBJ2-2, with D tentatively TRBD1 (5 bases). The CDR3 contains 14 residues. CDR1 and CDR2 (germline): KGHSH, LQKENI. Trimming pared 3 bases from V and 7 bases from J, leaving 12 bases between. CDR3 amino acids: CASSPTSGFGELFF. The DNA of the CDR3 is TGTGCCAGCTCACCGACCTCAGGGTTCGGGGAGCTGTTTTTT.

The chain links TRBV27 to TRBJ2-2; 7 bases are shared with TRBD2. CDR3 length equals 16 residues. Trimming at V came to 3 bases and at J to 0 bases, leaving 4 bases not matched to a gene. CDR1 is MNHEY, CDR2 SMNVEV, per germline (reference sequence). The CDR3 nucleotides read TGTGCCAGCAGTTTGTGGGCGGGAGCGAACACCGGGGAGCTGTTTTTT. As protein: CASSLWAGANTGELFF.

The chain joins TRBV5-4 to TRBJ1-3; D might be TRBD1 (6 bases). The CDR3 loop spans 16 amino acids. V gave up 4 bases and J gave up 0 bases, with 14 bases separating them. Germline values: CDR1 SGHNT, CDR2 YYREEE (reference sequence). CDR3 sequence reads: CASSSGQSFSGNTIYF. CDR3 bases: TGTGCCAGCAGCAGTGGACAGTCCTTCTCTGGAAACACCATATATTTT.

The CDR3 nucleotides read TGTGCCACCAGCAGGGACCTCCCGGGGCCGGGCAATCAGCCCCAGCATTTT. Amino acid sequence: CATSRDLPGPGNQPQHF. The rearrangement uses TRBV15 and TRBJ1-5; possibly TRBD1 for D (5 bases). V dropped 3 bases and J dropped 2 bases, with 17 bases sitting between them. Germline CDR1 LNHNV, CDR2 YYDKDF (reference sequence). This CDR3 comprises 17 residues.

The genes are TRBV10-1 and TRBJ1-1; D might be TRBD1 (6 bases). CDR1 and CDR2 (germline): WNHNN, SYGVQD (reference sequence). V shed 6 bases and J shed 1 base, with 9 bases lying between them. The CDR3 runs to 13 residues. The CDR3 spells CASSGQRNTEAFF. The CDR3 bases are TGCGCCAGCAGCGGACAGCGGAACACTGAAGCTTTCTTT.

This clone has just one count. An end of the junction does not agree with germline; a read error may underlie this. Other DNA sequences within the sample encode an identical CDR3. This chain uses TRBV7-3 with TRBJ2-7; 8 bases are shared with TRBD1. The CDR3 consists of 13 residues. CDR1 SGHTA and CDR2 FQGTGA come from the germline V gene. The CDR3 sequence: CASSLTGTGEQYF. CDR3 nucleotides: TGTGCCAGCAGCCTAACCGGGACAGGAGAGCAGTACTTC. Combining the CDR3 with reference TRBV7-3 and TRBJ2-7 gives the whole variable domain GAGVSQTPSNKVTEKGKYVELRCDPISGHTALYWYRQSLGQGPEFLIYFQGTGAADDSGLPNDRFFAVRPEGSVSTLKIQRTERGDSAVYLCASSLTGTGEQYFGPGTRLTVT.

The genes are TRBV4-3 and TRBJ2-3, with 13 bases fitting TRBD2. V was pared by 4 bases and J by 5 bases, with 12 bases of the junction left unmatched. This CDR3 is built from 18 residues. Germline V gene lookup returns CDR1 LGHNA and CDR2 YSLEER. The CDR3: CASSPDGILAGGGDTQYF. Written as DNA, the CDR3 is TGCGCCAGCAGCCCCGATGGGATACTAGCGGGGGGGGGAGATACGCAGTATTTT.

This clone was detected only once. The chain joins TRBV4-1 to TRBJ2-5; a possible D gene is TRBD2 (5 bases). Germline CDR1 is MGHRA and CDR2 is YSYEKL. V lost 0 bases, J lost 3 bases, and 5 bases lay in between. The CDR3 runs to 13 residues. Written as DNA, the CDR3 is TGCGCCAGCAGCCAAGAGAGGGAAGAGACCCAGTACTTC. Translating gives CASSQEREETQYF.

The CDR3 DNA reads TGTGCCAGTACAGGGGGATCCTATAATTCACCCCTCCACTTT. As protein: CASTGGSYNSPLHF. V gene TRBV19 combines with J gene TRBJ1-6, with 7 bases fitting TRBD1. V lost 7 bases to trimming and J lost 1 base; unmatched junction nucleotides: 1. CDR1 and CDR2 from the germline V gene are LNHDA and SQIVND (reference sequence). CDR3 length equals 14 residues.

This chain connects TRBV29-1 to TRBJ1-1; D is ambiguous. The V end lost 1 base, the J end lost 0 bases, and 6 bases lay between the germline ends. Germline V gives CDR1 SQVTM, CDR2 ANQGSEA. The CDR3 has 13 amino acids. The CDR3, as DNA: TGCAGCGTTGAAGTCAGTTTGAACACTGAAGCTTTCTTT. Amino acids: CSVEVSLNTEAFF. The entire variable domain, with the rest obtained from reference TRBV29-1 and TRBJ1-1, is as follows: SAVISQKPSRDICQRGTSLTIQCQVDSQVTMMFWYRQQPGQSLTLIATANQGSEATYESGFVIDKFPISRPNLTFSTLTVSNMSPEDSSIYLCSVEVSLNTEAFFGQGTRLTVV.

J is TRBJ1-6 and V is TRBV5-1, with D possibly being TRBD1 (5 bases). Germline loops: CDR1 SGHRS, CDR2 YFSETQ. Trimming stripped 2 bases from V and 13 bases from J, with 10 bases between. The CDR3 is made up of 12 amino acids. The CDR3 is CASSFQGGPLHF. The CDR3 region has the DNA TGCGCCAGCAGCTTCCAGGGCGGCCCCCTCCACTTT.

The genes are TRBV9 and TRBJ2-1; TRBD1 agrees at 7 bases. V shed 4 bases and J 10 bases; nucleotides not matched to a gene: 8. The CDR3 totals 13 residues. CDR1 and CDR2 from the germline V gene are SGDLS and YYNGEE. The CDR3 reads CASSSLGGLEQFF. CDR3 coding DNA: TGTGCCAGCAGCTCATTAGGGGGCCTCGAGCAGTTCTTC. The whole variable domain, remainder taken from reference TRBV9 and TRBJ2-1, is DSGVTQTPKHLITATGQRVTLRCSPRSGDLSVYWYQQSLDQGLQFLIQYYNGEERAKGNILERFSAQQFPDLHSELNLSSLELGDSALYFCASSSLGGLEQFFGPGTRLTVL.

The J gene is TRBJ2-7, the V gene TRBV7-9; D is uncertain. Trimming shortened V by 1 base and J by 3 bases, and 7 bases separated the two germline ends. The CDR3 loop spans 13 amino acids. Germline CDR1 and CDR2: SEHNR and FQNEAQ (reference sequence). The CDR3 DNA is TGTGCCAGCAGCTTAGTCCCGGGCTACGAGCAGTACTTC. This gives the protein CASSLVPGYEQYF.

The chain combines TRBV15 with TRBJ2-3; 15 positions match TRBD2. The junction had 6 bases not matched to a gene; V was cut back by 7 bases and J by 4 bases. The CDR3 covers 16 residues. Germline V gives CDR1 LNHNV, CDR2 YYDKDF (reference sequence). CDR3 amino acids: CATITGTSGGPDTQYF. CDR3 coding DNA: TGTGCCACCATAACCGGGACTAGCGGGGGGCCAGATACGCAGTATTTT.